This TCR beta chain came from a study of T cells in pancreatic ductal adenocarcinoma. Repertoires were generated with immunoSEQ multiplex PCR, while TCRdb's copy carries only in-frame clones and drops some. This table holds around 15,000 clones, approximately 89% found once. Overall study results and limits: Tumor-versus-blood clonality comparisons may be biased toward lower tumor diversity. Tumor samples had fewer productive templates and approximately 8-fold fewer unique clonotypes than blood. Blood clonality (roughly 0.07) did not differ significantly from tumor (roughly 0.11). This surgical cohort overrepresents the minority presenting with early-stage disease.

As regards this clone: Its specificity is unknown.

The germline V and J ends were trimmed by 8 bases and 3 bases, with 7 bases remaining between them. Per germline, CDR1 MDHEN and CDR2 SYDVKM. CDR3 length: 12 residues. No neoadjuvant therapy was given to the selected pancreatic ductal adenocarcinoma patients before their surgery. This sequence joins TRBV28 and TRBJ2-2, with D perhaps TRBD1 (5 bases). This TCR was recovered from a human donor with pancreatic ductal adenocarcinoma. Input material: PBMCs. This CDR3 is CASAGYTGELFF. The CDR3, as DNA: TGTGCCAGCGCAGGGTACACCGGGGAGCTGTTTTTT.